Below, 31 T cell receptor beta chains from the same sample are listed, as sequenced in a study of response to subunit inactivated influenza vaccine. From the RT-PCR reads, TCRdb called clonotypes with MiXCR, one entry per CDR3 protein. The sample includes roughly 760,000 distinct CDR3 sequences, 21% seen only once; the top ten take 10% to 13%. The source was PBMCs from blood, collected approximately 5 days after vaccination. The receptors shown here come from a man over 45 who received an inactivated influenza vaccine.

This clonotype was observed a few times. This chain links TRBV4-3 with TRBJ2-1; no reliable D call. Germline assignment: CDR1 LGHNA and CDR2 YSLEER. Trimming stripped 0 bases from V and 4 bases from J, with 10 bases between. The CDR3 is 15 amino acids. CDR3 region: CASSQEVRRYNEQFF. Written as DNA, the CDR3 is TGCGCCAGCAGCCAAGAAGTAAGAAGATACAATGAGCAGTTCTTC.

This clonotype was observed a few times. This chain uses TRBV15 with TRBJ2-3; 8 bases are shared with TRBD2. This CDR3 has 14 amino acids. Germline CDR1 reads LNHNV; CDR2 reads YYDKDF (reference sequence). The trim removed 5 bases at V and 3 bases at J, leaving 4 bases unmatched. The CDR3: CATSLLAGTDTQYF. DNA of the CDR3: TGTGCCACCAGCCTGTTAGCGGGGACAGATACGCAGTATTTT.

This clonotype has just a few counts. Here the CDR3 reads CASRTDFRGPNTEAFF. In DNA, the CDR3 is TGCGCCAGCAGGACGGATTTCAGGGGGCCGAACACTGAAGCTTTCTTT. The gene calls are TRBV10-1 and TRBJ1-1; 8 bases match TRBD1. Germline lookup yields CDR1 WNHNN and CDR2 SYGVQD (reference sequence). The ends lost 6 bases at V and 1 base at J; junction bases unmatched: 10. CDR3 length: 16 amino acids.

J is TRBJ2-7 and V is TRBV3-1; D is perhaps TRBD2 (5 bases). The V end lost 1 base, the J end lost 6 bases, and 16 bases lay between the germline ends. Germline CDR1 is LGHDT and CDR2 is YNNKEL (reference sequence). The CDR3 has 15 amino acids. CDR3 DNA: TGTGCCAGCAGCCAAGGTGCAAGAGGGCTAGGCGAGCAGTACTTC. It yields the protein CASSQGARGLGEQYF.

The V and J genes are TRBV15 and TRBJ2-5; TRBD2 might be the D (5 bases). Germline V CDR1 and CDR2: LNHNV, YYDKDF (reference sequence). This CDR3 comprises 14 residues. Between the trimmed V and J ends, which lost 1 base and 1 base, there was a span of 7 bases. The CDR3 sequence: CATSRASGQETQYF. In DNA form, the CDR3 reads TGTGCCACCAGCAGAGCCAGCGGCCAAGAGACCCAGTACTTC.

The chain is built from TRBV24-1 and TRBJ2-1, with D hard to call. CDR3 length equals 15 residues. Germline CDR1 KGHDR, CDR2 SFDVKD. V shed 1 base and J shed 4 bases, with 10 bases lying between them. The CDR3 DNA sequence: TGTGCCACCAGTGATTTTGCCAGAGGATACAATGAGCAGTTCTTC. This codes for CATSDFARGYNEQFF.

This chain uses TRBV7-6 with TRBJ2-7; D not resolved. This CDR3 region has 13 residues. Trimming cost V 0 bases and J 5 bases, with 8 bases left between them. Germline CDR1 SGHVS, CDR2 FNYEAQ. This chain's CDR3 is CASSLAPDDEQYF. CDR3 nucleotides: TGTGCCAGCAGCTTAGCCCCGGACGACGAGCAGTACTTC.

This clonotype was seen a few times. This rearrangement joins TRBV6-5 to TRBJ2-7, with 10 bases matching TRBD2. The germline V gene encodes CDR1 MNHEY and CDR2 SVGAGI. V was pared by 4 bases and J by 1 base, with 7 bases of the junction left unmatched. There are 16 residues in the CDR3. The CDR3 is CASSSLSGGVSYEQYF. CDR3 coding DNA: TGTGCCAGCAGTTCCCTCAGCGGGGGGGTTTCCTACGAGCAGTACTTC.

The table lists this clonotype with a few counts. This chain connects TRBV7-2 to TRBJ1-6; D unresolved. The V end lost 5 bases, the J end lost 7 bases, and 9 bases lay between the germline ends. The CDR3 covers 13 residues. The germline V gene has CDR1 SGHTA and CDR2 FQGNSA. CDR3 coding DNA: TGTGCCAGCAGCCCTAGGAGCAATTCACCCCTCCACTTT. Translated: CASSPRSNSPLHF. Combining the CDR3 with reference TRBV7-2 and TRBJ1-6 gives the whole variable domain GAGVSQSPSNKVTEKGKDVELRCDPISGHTALYWYRQSLGQGLEFLIYFQGNSAPDKSGLPSDRFSAERTGGSVSTLTIQRTQQEDSAVYLCASSPRSNSPLHFGNGTRLTVT.

This clonotype has just a few counts. The chain joins TRBV7-9 to TRBJ2-3; D might be TRBD2 (6 bases). Deletions cut 4 bases from V and 1 base from J, with 9 bases between. Per the germline V gene, CDR1 is SEHNR and CDR2 is FQNEAQ (reference sequence). The CDR3 loop spans 14 amino acids. The CDR3: CASSSGTRTDTQYF. CDR3 coding DNA: TGTGCCAGCAGCTCCGGGACTCGCACAGATACGCAGTATTTT.

Ten or more counts support this clonotype. The rearrangement joins TRBV20-1 to TRBJ2-1; D is perhaps TRBD2 (6 bases). From germline, CDR1 is DFQATT and CDR2 SNEGSKA (reference sequence). V was clipped by 3 bases and J by 10 bases, with 19 bases between them. CDR3 length: 14 residues. As DNA, the CDR3 is TGCAGTGCTAGTTGGGGGATTGGGCGGGACGAGCAGTTCTTC. The encoded protein is CSASWGIGRDEQFF.

This clonotype has more than one count but fewer than ten. J is TRBJ2-7 and V is TRBV6-2 or TRBV6-3, with D perhaps being TRBD1 or TRBD2 (5 bases each). The CDR3 totals 17 residues. With 0 bases removed from V and 0 bases from J, the gap between germline ends came to 15 bases. Germline V lookup: CDR1 MNHEY, CDR2 SVGEGT. The CDR3 reads CASSYSPARGPSYEQYF. The CDR3 coding sequence is TGTGCCAGCAGTTACTCACCGGCTCGGGGACCCTCCTACGAGCAGTACTTC.

In its sample, this clonotype was seen a few times. The chain employs TRBV7-9 and TRBJ2-5; tentatively, D is TRBD1 (5 bases). The CDR3 loop spans 15 amino acids. The germline V gene encodes CDR1 SEHNR and CDR2 FQNEAQ (reference sequence). V lost 2 bases, J lost 4 bases, and 14 bases lay in between. In DNA, the CDR3 is TGTGCCAGCAGCTTATTTGGATCGCAGGGAGAGACCCAGTACTTC. It specifies CASSLFGSQGETQYF.

This clonotype was picked up a small number of times. This chain joins TRBV2 and TRBJ1-5; D is undetermined. Trimming removed 1 base from V and 3 bases from J, with 13 bases in between. Per the germline V gene, CDR1 is SNHLY and CDR2 is FYNNEI. The length of the CDR3 is 16 residues. Here the CDR3 reads CASSEDSPSLNQPQHF. In nucleotides, the CDR3 is TGTGCCAGCAGTGAAGACTCCCCATCCCTCAATCAGCCCCAGCATTTT. Full variable domain (remainder filled in from reference TRBV2 and TRBJ1-5): EPEVTQTPSHQVTQMGQEVILRCVPISNHLYFYWYRQILGQKVEFLVSFYNNEISEKSEIFDDQFSVERPDGSNFTLKIRSTKLEDSAMYFCASSEDSPSLNQPQHFGDGTRLSIL.

This clonotype was detected a few times. The junction and the germline gene differ at one end; a read error may be behind it. The CDR3 protein is CASMSPLRQAQSTF. CDR3 nucleotides: TGTGCCAGCATGTCGCCCCTCAGACAGGCCCAATCTACTTTC. This chain joins TRBV2 and TRBJ2-7; perhaps TRBD1 as D (6 bases). Germline CDR1 and CDR2: SNHLY and FYNNEI. There are 14 residues in the CDR3.

V and J are TRBV7-2 and TRBJ2-5; D unresolved. With 5 bases removed from V and 4 bases from J, the gap between germline ends came to 20 bases. Germline V gene data show CDR1 as SGHTA and CDR2 as FQGNSA. The CDR3 contains 16 residues. The CDR3 DNA sequence: TGTGCCAGCAGCCCGATAGTGGCATGGGGTCGAGAGACCCAGTACTTC. As protein: CASSPIVAWGRETQYF.

Only a few counts were recorded for this clonotype. The rearrangement links TRBV7-9 to TRBJ2-3; 9 nucleotides match TRBD2. The CDR3 sequence is 16 residues long. Germline CDR1 SEHNR, CDR2 FQNEAQ (reference sequence). V lost 1 base to trimming and J lost 2 bases; unmatched junction nucleotides: 4. The CDR3 DNA is TGTGCCAGCAGCTTAGTGGGCGGGAGGGCCACAGATACGCAGTATTTT. Encoded protein: CASSLVGGRATDTQYF.

This clonotype was recorded a few times. The CDR3 loop is CASSLAHRSRLAGGGTQYF. The CDR3, as DNA: TGTGCCAGCAGCTTAGCTCACAGGTCTAGGCTAGCGGGAGGAGGGACCCAGTACTTC. This sequence joins TRBV7-8 and TRBJ2-5; TRBD2 matches 11 bases. Trimming removed 0 bases from V and 7 bases from J; junction bases left unmatched: 16. Per the germline V gene, CDR1 is SGHVS and CDR2 is FQNEAQ. The CDR3 extends over 19 amino acids. Full variable domain (rest looked up from reference TRBV7-8 and TRBJ2-5): GAGVSQSPRYKVAKRGQDVALRCDPISGHVSLFWYQQALGQGPEFLTYFQNEAQLDKSGLPSDRFFAERPEGSVSTLKIQRTQQEDSAVYLCASSLAHRSRLAGGGTQYFGPGTRLLVL.

The rearrangement joins TRBV4-2 to TRBJ2-7; 10 nucleotides align to TRBD2. CDR1 is LGHNA and CDR2 is YNFKEQ in the germline V gene. This CDR3 has 14 residues. J gave up 6 bases and V 2 bases, and 4 bases lay outside the gene matches. The DNA of the CDR3 is TGTGCCAGCAGCCAACCAGCGGGAGGGCCCGAGCAGTACTTC. Translation: CASSQPAGGPEQYF.

This clonotype showed up just a few times. The chain joins TRBV7-8 to TRBJ2-3; the match to TRBD2 covers 12 bases. The V and J ends lost 5 bases and 0 bases, in that order; junction bases with no gene match: 6. Germline V CDR1 and CDR2: SGHVS, FQNEAQ. The CDR3 length is 17 residues. The CDR3 sequence: CASSPRTSGISTDTQYF. The CDR3, as DNA: TGTGCCAGCAGCCCCCGGACTAGCGGGATTAGCACAGATACGCAGTATTTT.

The rearrangement joins TRBV20-1 to TRBJ2-5; 9 bases agree with TRBD2. The CDR3 contains 13 residues. Germline trimming cut 8 bases from V and 6 bases from J; bases unmatched to any gene: 10. Germline V lookup: CDR1 DFQATT, CDR2 SNEGSKA (reference sequence). Written as DNA, the CDR3 is TGCAGTACTTCCGGGACTAGCATAAAGACCCAGTACTTC. It is translated as CSTSGTSIKTQYF.

This clonotype has a handful of counts. V gene TRBV27 combines with J gene TRBJ2-1, with TRBD2 matching 7 bases. The CDR3 totals 14 residues. Trimming took 3 bases from V and 8 from J; bases not matched to a gene: 7. The germline V gene encodes CDR1 MNHEY and CDR2 SMNVEV (reference sequence). For the CDR3, the DNA is TGTGCCAGCAGTTTCCTCGGGGAGGGCTATGAGCAGTTCTTC. Protein product: CASSFLGEGYEQFF.

This clonotype was found a few times. The V call is TRBV5-5, the J call TRBJ2-1; D may be TRBD1 or TRBD2 (6 bases each). The V gene lost 1 base and the J gene lost 6 bases, with 20 bases spanning the gap. The germline V gene encodes CDR1 SGHKS and CDR2 YYEKEE (reference sequence). The CDR3 covers 17 residues. CDR3 sequence reads: CASSLPRGRRVFNEQFF. The CDR3 nucleotides are TGTGCCAGCAGCTTGCCCCGGGGGCGCAGAGTCTTCAATGAGCAGTTCTTC.

In the case of this clonotype: One base away lies a much larger clone, so this may be a sequencing read error. The chain couples TRBV6-2 or TRBV6-3 to TRBJ2-7; D remains ambiguous. Germline V gene data show CDR1 as MNHEY and CDR2 as SVGEGT. V lost 6 bases to trimming and J lost 6 bases, with 9 bases between them. The CDR3 runs to 11 residues. The CDR3 sequence: CASSQICEQYF. The DNA of the CDR3 is TGTGCCAGCAGCCAGATATGCGAGCAGTACTTC.

The chain carries TRBV20-1 and TRBJ2-5, with 8 bases lining up with TRBD2. The CDR3 runs 14 residues. J was trimmed by 5 bases and V by 3 bases; bases with no gene match: 8. The germline V gene has CDR1 DFQATT and CDR2 SNEGSKA (reference sequence). CDR3 sequence: CSASRAGVGETQYF. Here the CDR3 DNA reads TGCAGTGCTAGTAGAGCGGGAGTCGGGGAGACCCAGTACTTC.

This clonotype has a handful of counts. The V and J genes are TRBV11-2 and TRBJ2-7; either TRBD1 or TRBD2 may fit D (5 bases each). Per the germline V gene, CDR1 is SGHAT and CDR2 is FQNNGV. Trimming left V 1 base short and J 2 bases short, with 15 bases between. This CDR3 is built from 16 residues. The CDR3 is CASSLVVGTVAYEQYF. The CDR3 nucleotides read TGTGCCAGCAGCTTAGTAGTTGGGACCGTTGCCTACGAGCAGTACTTC.

The sample holds a few counts of this clonotype. This CDR3 reads CASSQAQSPGRYGYTF. CDR3 DNA: TGTGCCAGCAGCCAAGCTCAGTCCCCAGGCCGCTATGGCTACACCTTC. The chain uses TRBV4-2 and TRBJ1-2; D is undetermined. The CDR3 is 16 amino acids. Trimming took 1 base from V and 4 from J, leaving 16 bases between them. Germline V gene sequence: CDR1 LGHNA, CDR2 YNFKEQ.

The chain carries TRBV30 and TRBJ1-2; D unclear. V was shortened by 2 bases and J by 4 bases, with 8 bases between the two germline ends. The CDR3 runs to 12 residues. Germline V CDR1 and CDR2: GTSNPN, SVGIG (reference sequence). CDR3: CAWSHASYGYTF. The CDR3 DNA is TGTGCCTGGAGTCACGCCAGCTATGGCTACACCTTC.

This clonotype appeared a few times. The chain joins TRBV20-1 to TRBJ2-1; weak D call: TRBD2 (5 bases). CDR3 length equals 17 residues. The germline gives CDR1 DFQATT, CDR2 SNEGSKA (reference sequence). Trimming removed 0 bases at V and 0 bases at J, with 15 bases between. CDR3 nucleotides: TGCAGTGCTAGAGAAGAGGCTAGCCAGAGCTCCTACAATGAGCAGTTCTTC. Amino acids: CSAREEASQSSYNEQFF.

This clonotype was recorded many times. The chain has TRBV20-1 and TRBJ1-2; 7 bases agree with TRBD1. Per germline, CDR1 DFQATT and CDR2 SNEGSKA (reference sequence). V was pared by 4 bases and J by 3 bases, with 5 bases of the junction left unmatched. The CDR3 extends over 13 amino acids. The CDR3 coding sequence is TGCAGTGCTACTGGGACAGCCCACTATGGCTACACCTTC. Translating it yields CSATGTAHYGYTF.

The V and J genes are TRBV7-9 and TRBJ2-3; tentatively, D is TRBD1 or TRBD2 (6 bases each). Germline CDR1 is SEHNR and CDR2 is FQNEAQ (reference sequence). Trimming shortened V by 1 base and J by 4 bases, and 18 bases separated the two germline ends. The CDR3 totals 17 residues. This CDR3 is CASSLVPVGGLPDTQYF. The CDR3 DNA reads TGTGCCAGCAGCTTAGTCCCCGTGGGGGGCCTCCCAGATACGCAGTATTTT.